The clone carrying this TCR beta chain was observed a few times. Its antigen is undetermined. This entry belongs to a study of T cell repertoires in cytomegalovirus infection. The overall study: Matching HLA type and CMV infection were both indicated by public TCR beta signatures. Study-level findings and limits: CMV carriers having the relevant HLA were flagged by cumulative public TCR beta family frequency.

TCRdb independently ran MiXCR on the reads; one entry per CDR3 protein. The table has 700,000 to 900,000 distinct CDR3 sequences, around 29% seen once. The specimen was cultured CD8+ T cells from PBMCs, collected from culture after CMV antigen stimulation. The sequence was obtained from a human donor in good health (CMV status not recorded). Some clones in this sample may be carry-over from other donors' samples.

The CDR3 loop reads CASSSQSRDISGANVLTF. The DNA of the CDR3 is TGTGCCAGCAGTTCACAGTCCCGGGACATTTCTGGGGCCAACGTCCTGACTTTC. The chain employs TRBV28 and TRBJ2-6, with D perhaps TRBD1 (6 bases). CDR3 size: 18 residues. The germline V and J ends were trimmed by 4 bases and 1 base, with 17 bases remaining between them. The germline V gene encodes CDR1 MDHEN and CDR2 SYDVKM.